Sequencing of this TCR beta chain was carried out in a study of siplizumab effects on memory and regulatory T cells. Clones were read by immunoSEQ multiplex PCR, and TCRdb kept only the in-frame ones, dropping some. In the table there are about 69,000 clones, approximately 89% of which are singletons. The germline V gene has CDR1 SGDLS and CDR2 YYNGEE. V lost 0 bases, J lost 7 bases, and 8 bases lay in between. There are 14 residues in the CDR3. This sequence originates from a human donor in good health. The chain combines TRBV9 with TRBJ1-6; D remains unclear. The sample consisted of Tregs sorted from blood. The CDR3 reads CASSVGGENSPLHF. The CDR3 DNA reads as TGTGCCAGCAGCGTAGGTGGGGAAAATTCACCCCTCCACTTT.